These T cell receptor beta chains were read from a single sample in a study of blood T cell repertoires in COVID-19. TCRdb keeps only in-frame clones here, not all; method: immunoSEQ multiplex PCR. The sample carries around 200,000 clones, under 85% recorded once. Input material: peripheral blood. These receptors were taken from a human donor in a cohort sampled during active COVID-19. Both conserved end residues are part of each CDR3. D genes are given only for firm matches. The size entry is marked missing in some rows and otherwise reads once, few, many or a size class.

abundance,v_gene,d_gene,j_gene,CDR3nt,CDR3aa
.,TRBV7-8,.,TRBJ2-2,TGTGCCAGCAGCTTAACAGGCCAGACCTCGGTCACCGGGGAGCTGTTTTTT,CASSLTGQTSVTGELFF
once,TRBV5-5,.,TRBJ2-7,TGTGCCAGCAGCTACACAGAAAGCTACGAGCAGTACTTC,CASSYTESYEQYF
.,TRBV7-8,.,TRBJ1-4,TGTGCCAGCAGCCGCCGGTTTTCACGTCTCTCCCTTGAAAAACTGTTTTTT,CASSRRFSRLSLEKLFF
.,TRBV7-9,TRBD1,TRBJ1-1,TGTGCCAGCAGCCCGGCGGACAGGCCTGGGAACACTGAAGCTTTCTTT,CASSPADRPGNTEAFF
.,TRBV2,TRBD2,TRBJ2-1,TGTGCCAGACTAGCGGGGGGTGGAGGGTCCTACAATGAGCAGTTCTTC,CARLAGGGGSYNEQFF
once,TRBV5-1,.,TRBJ2-1,TGCGCCAGCAGCTTGGGAACCAGCTACAATGAGCAGTTCTTC,CASSLGTSYNEQFF
.,TRBV18,TRBD2,TRBJ2-1,TGTGCCAGCTCGGCGAAGGCGGGGGGACCTAACAATGAGCAGTTCTTC,CASSAKAGGPNNEQFF
.,TRBV19,TRBD1,TRBJ1-1,TGTGCCAGTAGTGCCTCGACAGGGGGGAACACTGAAGCTTTCTTT,CASSASTGGNTEAFF
.,TRBV21-1,.,TRBJ1-1,TGTGCCAGCAGCCGAAGGGACAGGGGGTTTGGGCACTGCGCTGAAGCTTTCTTT,CASSRRDRGFGHCAEAFF
.,TRBV4-1,TRBD1,TRBJ1-2,TGCGCCAGCAGCCAAGATGCCTTGGGACAGGGGTACTATGGCTACACCTTC,CASSQDALGQGYYGYTF
.,TRBV21-1,.,TRBJ1-3,TGTGCCAGCAGCACCGTGGCCAGGGCAGTCGGAAACACCATATATTTT,CASSTVARAVGNTIYF
.,TRBV3-1/TRBV3-2,TRBD2,TRBJ2-1,TGTGCCAGCAGCCGAGCGGGGACCTACAATGAGCAGTTCTTC,CASSRAGTYNEQFF
.,TRBV14,TRBD1,TRBJ2-1,TGTGCCAGCAGCCAAGATTGGCCTGAGACAGGGGCCTACAATGAGCAGTTCTTC,CASSQDWPETGAYNEQFF
.,TRBV7-7,.,TRBJ2-1,TGTGCCAGCAGCTTAGTGGCGGGGAGCTCCTACAATGAGCAGTTCTTC,CASSLVAGSSYNEQFF
.,TRBV27,.,TRBJ1-4,TGTGCCAGCAGTTCTTTAGGACACACTAATGAAAAACTGTTTTTT,CASSSLGHTNEKLFF
.,TRBV2,.,TRBJ1-3,TGTGCCAGCAGTGATATGGCCTCCGGGGGAAACACCATATATTTT,CASSDMASGGNTIYF
once,TRBV6-6,.,TRBJ1-4,TGTGCCAGCAGTTACTCCGGCGGGTTTGATGAAAAACTGTTTTTT,CASSYSGGFDEKLFF
.,TRBV6-5,TRBD1,TRBJ2-7,TGTGCCAGCAGCCTAGACAGGGGAAACGAGCAGTACTTC,CASSLDRGNEQYF
.,TRBV10-2,TRBD1,TRBJ1-2,TGCGCCAGCAGTGGGCGAGGGACAGGGGGGAACACCTTC,CASSGRGTGGNTF
.,TRBV2,.,TRBJ2-7,TGTGCCAGCAGAGACCGGGACAACTCCTACGAGCAGTACTTC,CASRDRDNSYEQYF
.,TRBV27,TRBD1,TRBJ2-7,TGTGCCAGCAGTTTCGGGACAGGGGGATCCTACGAGCAGTACTTC,CASSFGTGGSYEQYF
once,TRBV19,.,TRBJ2-3,TGTGCCAGTAGTACGACTAGTTTCGATACGCAGTATTTT,CASSTTSFDTQYF
.,TRBV9,.,TRBJ2-1,TGTGCCAGCCGCGTAGGGGGAGGCCTGGGGGTAAATGAGCAGTTCTTC,CASRVGGGLGVNEQFF
.,TRBV5-1,TRBD2,TRBJ2-1,TGCGCCTCCAGGGACTACTACAATGAGCAGTTCTTC,CASRDYYNEQFF
.,TRBV27,.,TRBJ2-3,TGTGCCAGCAGTGCAGGGTTTGGGGGCACAGATACGCAGTATTTT,CASSAGFGGTDTQYF
.,TRBV6-5,.,TRBJ1-4,TGTGCCAGCAGCCCACGGGCGGGGGGTGAAAAACTGTTTTTT,CASSPRAGGEKLFF
once,TRBV5-5,.,TRBJ2-7,TGTGCCAGCAGCTTACAGGGTAACCCCTACGAGCAGTACTTC,CASSLQGNPYEQYF
.,TRBV7-9,TRBD1,TRBJ2-7,TGTGCCAGCAGCCAGCCGGGACAGGGGTTCCACGAGCAGTACTTC,CASSQPGQGFHEQYF
.,TRBV29-1,.,TRBJ1-1,TGCAGCGCACGTAGAGGGAACACTGAAGCTTTCTTT,CSARRGNTEAFF
.,TRBV19,TRBD1,TRBJ1-1,TGTGCCAGTAGCCACGGGACAGGGCGGAACACTGAAGCTTTCTTT,CASSHGTGRNTEAFF
few,TRBV6-1,TRBD2,TRBJ2-5,TGTGCCAGCAGTGAATTTAGCGGGGGGTCTAAAGAGACCCAGTACTTC,CASSEFSGGSKETQYF
.,TRBV19,TRBD1,TRBJ2-3,TGTGCCAGTAGTCTAGACAGGGGCGCAGAAGATACGCAGTATTTT,CASSLDRGAEDTQYF
.,TRBV3-1/TRBV3-2,TRBD2,TRBJ2-5,TGTGCCAGCAGCCAAGATCCCCCTAGCGGGGGGGGGAGGAAGACCCAGTACTTC,CASSQDPPSGGGRKTQYF
.,TRBV9,.,TRBJ1-4,TGTGCCAGCAGCGCTACGGCAACTAATGAAAAACTGTTTTTT,CASSATATNEKLFF
.,TRBV19,.,TRBJ1-2,TGTGCCAGTAGTGTGGGCTACGGGGTCTATGGCTACACCTTC,CASSVGYGVYGYTF
.,TRBV2,TRBD1,TRBJ2-1,TGTGCCAGCAGTGATCAGGGGGACGACTACAATGAGCAGTTCTTC,CASSDQGDDYNEQFF
.,TRBV18,.,TRBJ2-6,TGTGCCAGCTCACCACGGGCTGGCCTTGGGGCCAACGTCCTGACTTTC,CASSPRAGLGANVLTF
.,TRBV6-5,TRBD1,TRBJ1-1,TGTGCCAGCAGAGTCGACAGGGTCGGGAACACTGAAGCTTTCTTT,CASRVDRVGNTEAFF
.,TRBV5-1,.,TRBJ1-1,TGCGCCAGCAGCTCCTCGGGGGGCAGAGGCACTGAAGCTTTCTTT,CASSSSGGRGTEAFF
.,TRBV25-1,.,TRBJ2-7,TGTGCCAGCAGTGATCCAGGGGCCGCGGCCTACGAGCAGTACTTC,CASSDPGAAAYEQYF
.,TRBV29-1,.,TRBJ2-1,TGCAGCGCTGCCTATCAGGGGTTCAATGAGCAGTTCTTC,CSAAYQGFNEQFF
.,TRBV29-1,TRBD1,TRBJ2-1,TGCAGCGTTGAAGACCCGGGACAGCTCATCTCCTACAATGAGCAGTTCTTC,CSVEDPGQLISYNEQFF
.,TRBV5-1,.,TRBJ1-6,TGCGCCAGCAGCTTGGATTGGCAGGGCCGCGATTCACCCCTCCACTTT,CASSLDWQGRDSPLHF
.,TRBV19,.,TRBJ2-5,TGTGCCAGTAGTTCTCAAGAGACCCAGTACTTC,CASSSQETQYF
.,TRBV24-1,TRBD1,TRBJ1-5,TGTGCCACCAGTGATTTGACAGGGGGCGATCAGCCCCAGCATTTT,CATSDLTGGDQPQHF
.,TRBV2,TRBD1,TRBJ1-1,TGTGCCAGCAAAAGGACAGGGAACACTGAAGCTTTCTTT,CASKRTGNTEAFF
.,TRBV30,.,TRBJ1-3,TGTGCCTGGAGTTTTGGGAGCTCTGGAAACACCATATATTTT,CAWSFGSSGNTIYF